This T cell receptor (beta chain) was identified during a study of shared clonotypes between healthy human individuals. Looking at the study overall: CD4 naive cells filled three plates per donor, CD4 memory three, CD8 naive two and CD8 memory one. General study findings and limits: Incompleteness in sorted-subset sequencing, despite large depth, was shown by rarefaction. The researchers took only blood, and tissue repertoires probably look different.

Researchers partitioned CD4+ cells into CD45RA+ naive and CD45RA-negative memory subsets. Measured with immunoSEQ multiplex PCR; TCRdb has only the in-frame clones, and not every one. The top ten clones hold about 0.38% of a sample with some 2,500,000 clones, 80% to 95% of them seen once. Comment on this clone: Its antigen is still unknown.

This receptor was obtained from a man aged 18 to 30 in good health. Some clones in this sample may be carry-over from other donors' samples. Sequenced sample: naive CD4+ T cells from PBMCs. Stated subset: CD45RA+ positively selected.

The CDR3 is CASIKIGTETGTDTQYF. The CDR3 DNA reads TGTGCCAGCATCAAGATCGGGACAGAGACTGGCACAGATACGCAGTATTTT. The chain carries TRBV13 and TRBJ2-3, with 7 bases identical to TRBD1. Germline loops: CDR1 PRHDT, CDR2 FYEKMQ (reference sequence). The J segment lost 1 base and the V segment lost 7 bases, leaving 14 bases of the junction unmatched. There are 17 residues in the CDR3. Supplemented by reference TRBV13 and TRBJ2-3, the full variable domain reads AAGVIQSPRHLIKEKRETATLKCYPIPRHDTVYWYQQGPGQDPQFLISFYEKMQSDKGSIPDRFSAQQFSDYHSELNMSSLELGDSALYFCASIKIGTETGTDTQYFGPGTRLTVL.